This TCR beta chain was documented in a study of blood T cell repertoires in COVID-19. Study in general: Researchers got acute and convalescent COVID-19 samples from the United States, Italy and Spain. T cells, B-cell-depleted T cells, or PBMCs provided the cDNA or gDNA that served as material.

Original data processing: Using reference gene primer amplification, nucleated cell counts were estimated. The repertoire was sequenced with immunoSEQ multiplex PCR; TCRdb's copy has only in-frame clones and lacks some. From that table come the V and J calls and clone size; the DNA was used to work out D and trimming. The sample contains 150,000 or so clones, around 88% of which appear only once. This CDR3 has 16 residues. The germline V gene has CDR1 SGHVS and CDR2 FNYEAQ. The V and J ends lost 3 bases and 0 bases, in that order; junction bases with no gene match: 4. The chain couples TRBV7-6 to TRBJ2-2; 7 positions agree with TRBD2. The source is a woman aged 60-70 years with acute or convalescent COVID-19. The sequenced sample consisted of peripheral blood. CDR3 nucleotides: TGTGCCAGCAGCTTCCCGGGACTAACGAACACCGGGGAGCTGTTTTTT. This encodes CASSFPGLTNTGELFF.